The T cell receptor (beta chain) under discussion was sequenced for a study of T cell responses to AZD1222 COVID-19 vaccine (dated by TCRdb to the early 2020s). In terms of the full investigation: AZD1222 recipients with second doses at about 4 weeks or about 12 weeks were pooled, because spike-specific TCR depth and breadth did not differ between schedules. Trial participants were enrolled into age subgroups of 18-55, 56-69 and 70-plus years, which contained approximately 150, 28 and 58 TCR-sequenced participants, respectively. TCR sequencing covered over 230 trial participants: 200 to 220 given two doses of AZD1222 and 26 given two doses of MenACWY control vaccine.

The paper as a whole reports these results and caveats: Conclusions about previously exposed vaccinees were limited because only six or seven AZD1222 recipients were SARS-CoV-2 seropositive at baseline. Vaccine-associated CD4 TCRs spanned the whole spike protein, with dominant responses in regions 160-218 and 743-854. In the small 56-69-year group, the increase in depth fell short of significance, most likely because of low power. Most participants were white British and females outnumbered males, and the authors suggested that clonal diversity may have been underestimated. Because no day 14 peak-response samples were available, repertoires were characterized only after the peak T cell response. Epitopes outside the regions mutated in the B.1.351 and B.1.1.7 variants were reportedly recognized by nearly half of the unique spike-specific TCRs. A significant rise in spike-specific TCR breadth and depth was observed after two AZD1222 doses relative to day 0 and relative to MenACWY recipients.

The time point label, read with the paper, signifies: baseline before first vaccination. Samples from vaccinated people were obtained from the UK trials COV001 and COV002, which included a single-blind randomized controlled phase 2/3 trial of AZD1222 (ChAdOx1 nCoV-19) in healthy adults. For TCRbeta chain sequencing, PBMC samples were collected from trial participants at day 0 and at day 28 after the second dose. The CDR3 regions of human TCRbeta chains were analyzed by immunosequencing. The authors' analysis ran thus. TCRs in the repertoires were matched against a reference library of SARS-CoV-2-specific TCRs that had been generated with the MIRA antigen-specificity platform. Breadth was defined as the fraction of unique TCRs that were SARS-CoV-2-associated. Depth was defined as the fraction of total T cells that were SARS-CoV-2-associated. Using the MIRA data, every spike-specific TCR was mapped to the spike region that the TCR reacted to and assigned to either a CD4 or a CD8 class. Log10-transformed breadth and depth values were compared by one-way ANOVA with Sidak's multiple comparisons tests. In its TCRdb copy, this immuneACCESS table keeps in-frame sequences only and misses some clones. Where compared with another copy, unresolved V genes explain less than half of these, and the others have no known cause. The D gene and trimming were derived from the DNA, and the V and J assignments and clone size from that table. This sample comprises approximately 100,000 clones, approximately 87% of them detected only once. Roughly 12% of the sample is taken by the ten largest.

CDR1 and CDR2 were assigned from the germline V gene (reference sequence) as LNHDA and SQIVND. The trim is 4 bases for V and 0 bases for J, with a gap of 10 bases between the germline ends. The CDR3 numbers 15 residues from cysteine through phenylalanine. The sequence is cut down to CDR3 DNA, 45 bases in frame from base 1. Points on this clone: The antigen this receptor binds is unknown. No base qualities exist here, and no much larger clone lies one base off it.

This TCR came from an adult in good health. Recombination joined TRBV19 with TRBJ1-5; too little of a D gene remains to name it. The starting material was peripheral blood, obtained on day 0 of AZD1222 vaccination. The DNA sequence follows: TGTGCCAGTAGTACCACAGTCGGTAGCAATCAGCCCCAGCATTTT. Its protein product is CASSTTVGSNQPQHF. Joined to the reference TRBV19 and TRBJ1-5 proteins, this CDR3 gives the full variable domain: DGGITQSPKYLFRKEGQNVTLSCEQNLNHDAMYWYRQDPGQGLRLIYYSQIVNDFQKGDIAEGYSVSREKKESFPLTVTSAQKNPTAFYLCASSTTVGSNQPQHFGDGTRLSIL.